This T cell receptor beta chain was recovered during a study of cytomegalovirus exposure and HLA in healthy donors (dated by TCRdb to the late 2010s). With regard to the full study: An earlier analysis of approximately 590 of the donors reported about 290 Gb of sequence data and some 120 million unique TCR beta sequences from 150 million to 200 million T cells. Around 320 gigabases of sequencing data and roughly 90 million unique TCR sequences were included in an early release covering about 600 HLA-typed donors. Among the roughly 390 genotyped donors, around 81% belonged to the genetic ancestry cluster associated with self-reported Caucasian donors. The study aimed to test whether cataloging public T cell receptors could reveal signatures of past pathogen exposure. The study profiled the T cell repertoires of about 640 subjects by immunosequencing and related them to cytomegalovirus serostatus. A separate validation cohort of over 95 different subjects was used in addition to the approximately 670-subject first cohort. High-throughput TCR immunosequencing, statistical association of individual TCRs with disease status, and machine learning were combined to predict cytomegalovirus infection status. To study patterns of TCR occurrence, a later analysis re-analyzed previously published TCR beta repertoires from several hundred donors and added high-resolution HLA genotyping. The later analysis used no new phenotypic data to find candidate immune exposures, relying instead on TCR beta sequences and their occurrence across donors. An earlier analysis of several hundred of the donors applied high-throughput TCR beta sequencing to assess whether each TCR beta V gene segment acted as functional or pseudogenic. Alongside the repertoire data, information on donor age, sex, ethnicity and CMV serostatus was compiled. In a later genetic analysis, genome-wide SNP genotypes for about three fifths of the 666 donors were used, and that subset was treated as a discovery cohort. Every discovery cohort repertoire had been produced on one sequencing platform. Both class I and class II loci were covered by HLA typing, at four-digit resolution. The number of typed donors differed by locus: roughly 620-640 for A, B, C, DRB1 and DQB1; roughly 510 for DQA1; fewer than 610 for DPA1; and some 470 for DPB1. Because of strong linkage in the cohort, five DR-DQ haplotypes were treated as single units for association and clustering. On average, roughly 250,000 unique TCR beta nucleotide sequences were sequenced per donor among about 400 genotyped donors of the cohort, with roughly 18% of those sequences being non-productive.

In total, about 650 healthy bone marrow donors made up the cohort. At the time of sampling, every cohort member was nominally healthy, though immune exposures that went unrecorded were likely present. The donor was CMV seropositive and was included in the group of 300 or so seropositive cohort members. A peripheral blood sample was provided by each donor, and peripheral blood mononuclear cells were used for TCR beta sequencing. The Qiagen DNeasy Blood Extraction Kit was used to extract genomic DNA from the blood cell samples. CDR1 is given as MNHNS and CDR2 as SASEGT, both from the germline V gene. From V the trimming removes 4 bases and from J it removes 2 bases, while the gene matches leave 7 bases of the junction unaccounted for. From the cysteine through the phenylalanine, the CDR3 covers 15 amino acids. Only the CDR3 DNA stays, 45 bases, in frame from base 1. Study-wide findings and limitations: The earlier analysis of a few hundred of the donors excluded fewer than 20 rarely observed V segments, including chromosome 9 orphons, because counts were too low. Cytomegalovirus status was reported to be diagnosed by the classifier with high specificity and sensitivity in both the original and validation cohorts. A further reported finding was that TCR beta sequences accurately predicted the HLA-A and HLA-B alleles for most subjects in the first cohort. At a false discovery rate of 0.05, a later analysis linked 16,951 TCR beta sequences to specific HLA alleles. HLA typing was unavailable for some donors at each locus, so association tests used only the typed subset. The cohort was sequenced for TCR beta chains only, and without alpha or paired-chain data the features that could be detected were limited. The study listed 150 to 200 TCR beta chains as associated with cytomegalovirus. According to a later genetic analysis, donors in an Asian-associated ancestry cluster had fewer N-insertions in productive TCRs than the approximately 650-donor mean. Three of the identified cytomegalovirus-associated TCR beta chains were confirmed in vitro to be specific for cytomegalovirus antigens. A later analysis found that HLA-associated TCR beta chains were more clonally expanded and had lower generation probabilities than equally common non-associated chains. It was suggested by the authors that the approach could potentially be generalized to other disease states and immunological phenotypes. Most CMV-associated TCR beta chains appeared to be HLA-restricted in a later analysis, and the HLA associations seemed to be driven largely by CMV exposure. Most TCR sequences were observed very rarely across donors, whereas some public TCRs were present in many individuals. In a later genetic analysis, a missense DCLRE1C variant was associated with V-gene and J-gene trimming of TCR beta chains, and the association was replicated in an independent cohort. Because the 87-base-pair reads could not distinguish some IMGT-functional V segments, including TRBV6-2 and TRBV6-3, those segments were excluded. A later analysis found that TCR association rates varied across HLA loci, with DRB1 alleles showing the most associated TCRs and HLA-C alleles the fewest. Assigning TCR associations to individual alleles was difficult when HLA alleles, especially DR and DQ, strongly co-occurred. Broadly in line with IMGT annotations, most TCR beta V segments showed up in productive rearrangements about 87% or about 30% of the time in an earlier analysis of 450 to 750 of the donors. The only immune exposure information available for the cohort was CMV serostatus. Correlated functional status among segregating V segments might reflect linkage disequilibrium, but an unknown experimental factor could not be ruled out. Several of the top co-occurrence clusters appeared to be linked to parvovirus B19, influenza, CMV and Epstein-Barr virus, according to a later analysis. A group of highly shared sequence variants was considered likely to be a technical artifact of the sequencing pipeline. The presence/absence analyses assumed that sequencing depth was roughly uniform across donors, and that assumption may not be true.

Libraries were prepared through the immunoSEQ multiplex PCR assay. For the multiplex PCR, a mixture combining 60 forward primers for TCR Vbeta segments and 13 reverse primers for TCR Jbeta segments was used. A multiplex PCR assay on genomic DNA amplified the CDR3 region of rearranged TCR beta genes. Amplified TCR beta libraries were sequenced as 87-base-pair reads on the Illumina HiSeq System. The paper's processing steps were these. A later analysis tallied 75 million to 95 million unique TCR beta chains across the 666 repertoires, and approximately 12 million of those chains were shared by two or more donors. Raw reads were error-corrected and collapsed into unique sequences with a nearest-neighbor algorithm that merged closely related sequences to remove PCR and sequencing errors. V, D and J gene segments were assigned by aligning CDR3 sequences to IMGT reference sequences. For a sequence to be retained, a match of at least six nucleotides was required to both a V gene segment and a J gene segment. Rearrangements were called productive when the CDR3 lacked stop codons and stayed in frame with V and J; all others were non-productive. CDR3 was defined by IMGT convention, running from the second conserved V-encoded cysteine to the conserved J-encoded phenylalanine. Sequences without an unambiguous match to a single V gene segment were excluded from the earlier analysis of a few hundred of the donors. An earlier analysis of several hundred of the donors called V segments functional above 56.7% productive rearrangements and segregating when the between-donor standard deviation exceeded 5%. A statistical classification framework was built for diagnosing cytomegalovirus status from the catalog of TCR beta chain sequences. A later analysis assigned V and J genes by comparing TCR nucleotide sequences with IMGT/GENE-DB human TR gene sequences. The TCRdist pipeline was used in a later analysis to assign CDR3 sequences and most-parsimonious VDJ recombination scenarios. In a later analysis, every TCR beta chain was defined by the combination of its CDR3 amino acid sequence and its V-gene family, and reads without a unique V-gene family were dropped. As a way to deal with suspected cross-contamination and a sequencing artifact, a later analysis dropped under 600 nucleotide sequences that were highly shared and had low generation probability. For each public chain, a later analysis derived a clonal expansion index from normalized ranks of inferred template counts within each repertoire. In a later analysis, generation probabilities were computed using a VDJ recombination model fitted to out-of-frame rearrangements, and the results were checked against IGoR. In a later analysis, TCR-TCR, TCR-HLA and TCR-CMV co-occurrence was scored with hypergeometric tests, and a repertoire-size bias correction was applied to TCR pairs. A later analysis estimated false discovery rates by permuting HLA or CMV assignments 20 times. A later analysis grouped co-occurring TCRs with DBSCAN, adding TCRdist sequence similarity when clustering within HLA-allele-positive subsets. Co-occurrence clustering excluded repertoires with fewer than 30,000 or more than 120,000 public chains, plus five with anomalous nucleotide sharing. TCRdb stores this immuneACCESS table with in-frame sequences only. Part of the clones is absent; in the studies checked, under half of the shortfall reflects unresolved V genes, and no reason is known for the rest. V and J calls and clone size come straight from that table; D and trimming were deduced from the DNA. The sample contains about 240,000 clones, over 70% of them found a single time. The ten largest account for 7% to 9% of the sample.

This clone was seen more than once but under ten times. Its antigen has not been determined. The input lacks base qualities; no much larger clone sits a single base away. This TCR came from a woman aged 55-75 years in good health and CMV-seropositive. The rearranged chain carries TRBV6-1 and TRBJ2-7; a stretch of 8 junction bases matches TRBD2. Sequenced material: PBMCs. The CDR3 corresponds to CASSGASGSTYEQYF. Read as DNA, the sequence is TGTGCCAGCAGTGGAGCTAGCGGGTCTACCTACGAGCAGTACTTC.